The 27 T cell receptor beta chains in this list originate from one sample, sequenced in a study of shared clonotypes between healthy human individuals. Sequencing was performed with immunoSEQ multiplex PCR; in TCRdb, only in-frame clones are kept and a portion is missing. There are roughly 490,000 clones in the sample; around 78% occur only once, and around 13% lies in the top ten. The sample consisted of PBMCs. The receptor source for this set is a woman in her thirties or forties in good health. Some clones in this sample may be carry-over from other donors' samples.

The count of this clone is one. J is TRBJ2-2 and V is TRBV29-1, with D tentatively TRBD2 (5 bases). The CDR3 sequence is 13 residues long. Germline CDR1 reads SQVTM; CDR2 reads ANQGSEA. The V and J ends lost 6 bases and 0 bases respectively, with 8 bases between them. This chain's CDR3 is CSVWTSNTGELFF. CDR3 sequence (DNA): TGCAGCGTCTGGACTTCGAACACCGGGGAGCTGTTTTTT.

The CDR3: CASSSGLETNEQFF. The CDR3 nucleotides are TGCGCCAGCAGCTCGGGACTAGAGACGAATGAGCAGTTCTTC. The chain carries TRBV5-1 and TRBJ2-1; TRBD2 matches 8 bases. Germline CDR1 SGHRS, CDR2 YFSETQ. J lost 7 bases, V lost 3 bases, and 6 bases had no gene match. The CDR3 runs 14 residues.

V usage is TRBV19 and J usage is TRBJ1-5; TRBD1 might be the D (6 bases). The CDR3 contains 15 residues. V was clipped by 3 bases and J by 5 bases, with 14 bases between them. Per the germline V gene, CDR1 is LNHDA and CDR2 is SQIVND (reference sequence). The CDR3 spells CASSILGRGDQPQHF. CDR3 DNA sequence: TGTGCCAGTAGTATTTTGGGCAGGGGAGATCAGCCCCAGCATTTT.

The rearrangement links TRBV27 to TRBJ1-1; TRBD1 matches at 8 bases. V lost 2 bases, J lost 0 bases, and 17 bases stayed unmatched. The CDR3 spans 20 residues. Germline CDR1 reads MNHEY; CDR2 reads SMNVEV (reference sequence). CDR3 bases: TGTGCCAGCAGTTTAGGGACAGGCCTCCGGCCCCTCCTCATGAACACTGAAGCTTTCTTT. Its protein is CASSLGTGLRPLLMNTEAFF.

This clone has ten or more counts. The J gene is TRBJ2-2, the V gene TRBV5-4; 8 nucleotides line up with TRBD1. This CDR3 has 18 residues. Germline V gene data show CDR1 as SGHNT and CDR2 as YYREEE (reference sequence). The trim removed 0 bases at V and 0 bases at J, leaving 7 bases unmatched. The CDR3 DNA follows: TGTGCCAGCAGCTTGGGGTTCGGGACAGGATCGAACACCGGGGAGCTGTTTTTT. Translating gives CASSLGFGTGSNTGELFF.

Details on this clone: With a much larger clone just one base away, this may be a read error. This chain links TRBV2 with TRBJ1-1; perhaps TRBD1 as D (5 bases). The CDR3 is 11 residues long. V was trimmed by 5 bases and J by 5 bases, leaving 6 bases between them. Germline V gene sequence: CDR1 SNHLY, CDR2 FYNNEI. The chain's CDR3 is CASSRGTEAFF. The CDR3, as DNA: TGTGCCAGCAGTCGGGGGACTGAAGCTTTCTTT. The full variable domain, rest sourced from reference TRBV2 and TRBJ1-1, is EPEVTQTPSHQVTQMGQEVILRCVPISNHLYFYWYRQILGQKVEFLVSFYNNEISEKSEIFDDQFSVERPDGSNFTLKIRSTKLEDSAMYFCASSRGTEAFFGQGTRLTVV.

The chain recombines TRBV7-3 with TRBJ2-7; 9 bases match TRBD1. There are 14 residues in the CDR3. V was pared by 0 bases and J by 7 bases, with 4 bases of the junction left unmatched. The germline V gene encodes CDR1 SGHTA and CDR2 FQGTGA. In nucleotides, the CDR3 is TGTGCCAGCAGCTTAACTCGGGGGACAGGGGAGCAGTACTTC. This gives the protein CASSLTRGTGEQYF.

The V gene is TRBV21-1, the J gene TRBJ2-2; the table's TRBD2 call for D was not verified on the DNA. TRBV21-1 is an annotated pseudogene. There are 18 residues in the CDR3. The CDR3: CASSNTSGRGPRTGELFF. DNA of the CDR3: TGTGCCAGCAGCAATACTAGCGGGAGAGGGCCGCGGACCGGGGAGCTGTTTTTT.

This clone was seen only a few times. The chain links TRBV4-1 to TRBJ2-1, with no clear D. This CDR3 contains 14 residues. V dropped 1 base and J dropped 3 bases, with 7 bases sitting between them. CDR1 is MGHRA, CDR2 YSYEKL, per germline. CDR3 amino acids: CASSQGPSYNEQFF. The CDR3, as DNA: TGCGCCAGCAGCCAAGGACCTAGCTACAATGAGCAGTTCTTC.

The V call is TRBV5-4, the J call TRBJ2-5; 8 bases fit TRBD2. The germline gives CDR1 SGHNT, CDR2 YYREEE (reference sequence). V gave up 4 bases and J gave up 3 bases; unmatched junction bases: 5. The CDR3 covers 14 residues. This chain's CDR3 is CASSLPGGEETQYF. CDR3 nucleotides: TGTGCCAGCAGCCTCCCGGGGGGGGAAGAGACCCAGTACTTC.

This clone has just one count. The final CDR3 position lacks the conserved phenylalanine or tryptophan, pointing to a likely read error. The chain carries TRBV5-1 and TRBJ1-1; unclear D gene. Germline CDR1 reads SGHRS; CDR2 reads YFSETQ. The V gene lost 0 bases and the J gene lost 0 bases, with 6 bases spanning the gap. The CDR3 extends over 14 amino acids. The CDR3 DNA reads TGCGCCAGCAGCTTGGGCGTATTGAACACTGAAGCTTTCCTT. It specifies CASSLGVLNTEAFL.

The table lists this clone with a count of one. The genes are TRBV5-4 and TRBJ1-1; a possible D gene is TRBD1 (6 bases). The germline V and J ends were trimmed by 0 bases and 4 bases, with 13 bases remaining between them. Germline lookup yields CDR1 SGHNT and CDR2 YYREEE (reference sequence). CDR3 length equals 15 residues. CDR3 residues: CASSLGGLVSTEAFF. The CDR3 DNA reads TGTGCCAGCAGCTTGGGGGGGCTCGTGAGCACTGAAGCTTTCTTT.

This clone was seen at least ten times. This sample also contains other DNA sequences that code for the same CDR3. V usage is TRBV29-1 and J usage is TRBJ2-7, with unresolved D. The CDR3 length is 12 residues. The germline V gene has CDR1 SQVTM and CDR2 ANQGSEA. V dropped 5 bases and J dropped 3 bases, with 11 bases sitting between them. CDR3 sequence (DNA): TGCAGCGTTCGAAGGTCCAACTACGAGCAGTACTTC. Its protein product is CSVRRSNYEQYF.

The J gene is TRBJ2-3, the V gene TRBV7-2, with a possible D match to TRBD1 (5 bases). CDR1 and CDR2 (germline): SGHTA, FQGNSA. The CDR3 runs 16 residues. V was trimmed by 2 bases and J by 5 bases, leaving 17 bases between them. CDR3: CASSLMGPDFRDTQYF. CDR3 coding DNA: TGTGCCAGCAGCTTAATGGGGCCAGATTTCCGAGATACGCAGTATTTT.

V and J are TRBV18 and TRBJ2-5, with unresolved D. V was cut by 2 bases and J by 3 bases, with 4 bases left in between. Germline values: CDR1 KGHSH, CDR2 LQKENI. CDR3 length: 12 residues. DNA for the CDR3: TGTGCCAGCTCACCAGCTGAAGAGACCCAGTACTTC. It specifies CASSPAEETQYF.

The chain has TRBV7-8 and TRBJ2-1; TRBD2 matches 13 bases. The CDR3 is made up of 20 amino acids. The V and J ends lost 1 base and 2 bases, in that order; junction bases with no gene match: 11. Germline-derived CDR1 and CDR2 are SGHVS and FQNEAQ. Written as DNA, the CDR3 is TGTGCCAGCAGCTTAGGGTACAGACGGACTAGCGGGAGCCCCTACAATGAGCAGTTCTTC. This gives the protein CASSLGYRRTSGSPYNEQFF.

This clone was detected only a few times. Other DNA sequences in this specimen translate into the identical CDR3. The gene calls are TRBV7-6 and TRBJ2-5; the match to TRBD2 covers 8 bases. The last part of the DNA fits TRBJ2-7 better; the J call may be wrong. CDR1 is SGHVS, CDR2 FNYEAQ, per germline. The CDR3 spans 14 residues. CDR3 amino acids: CASSRAGEYYEQYF. The CDR3 DNA is TGTGCCAGCAGCCGAGCGGGGGAATACTACGAGCAGTACTTC.

Only one count was recorded for this clone. The CDR3 spells CASSSGTGTNYGYTF. CDR3 bases: TGTGCCAGCAGTTCGGGGACAGGGACTAACTATGGCTACACCTTC. This rearrangement joins TRBV6-5 to TRBJ1-2, with 9 bases matching TRBD1. The length of the CDR3 is 15 residues. V lost 4 bases, J lost 0 bases, and 3 bases stayed unmatched. CDR1 and CDR2 from the germline V gene are MNHEY and SVGAGI.

This clone has a handful of counts. The J gene is TRBJ2-1, the V gene TRBV19; possibly TRBD2 for D (6 bases). V lost 5 bases to trimming and J lost 2 bases, with 19 bases between them. The CDR3 has 17 amino acids. The germline gives CDR1 LNHDA, CDR2 SQIVND (reference sequence). The CDR3 is CASSATTSRPAYNEQFF. For the CDR3, the DNA is TGTGCCAGTAGTGCCACCACTAGCAGGCCTGCCTACAATGAGCAGTTCTTC. Full variable domain (remainder filled in from reference TRBV19 and TRBJ2-1): DGGITQSPKYLFRKEGQNVTLSCEQNLNHDAMYWYRQDPGQGLRLIYYSQIVNDFQKGDIAEGYSVSREKKESFPLTVTSAQKNPTAFYLCASSATTSRPAYNEQFFGPGTRLTVL.

V is TRBV11-2 and J is TRBJ1-1; D not resolved. Germline values: CDR1 SGHAT, CDR2 FQNNGV. V was trimmed by 3 bases and J by 3 bases, leaving 11 bases between them. The CDR3 extends over 14 amino acids. CDR3 residues: CASSFAHGDTEAFF. CDR3 DNA: TGTGCCAGCAGCTTTGCCCACGGGGACACTGAAGCTTTCTTT.

The V and J genes are TRBV19 and TRBJ1-1; the match to TRBD1 covers 7 bases. V gave up 7 bases and J gave up 0 bases; unmatched junction bases: 5. The germline gives CDR1 LNHDA, CDR2 SQIVND (reference sequence). CDR3 length: 14 amino acids. Here the CDR3 DNA reads TGTGCCAGTACCAACAGGGGAATGAACACTGAAGCTTTCTTT. It specifies CASTNRGMNTEAFF.

This clone has just a few counts. This rearrangement joins TRBV25-1 to TRBJ1-1, with 12 positions matching TRBD1. The CDR3 runs 13 residues. Germline trimming cut 5 bases from V and 9 bases from J; bases unmatched to any gene: 4. In germline, CDR1 is MGHDK, CDR2 SYGVNS. The CDR3 coding sequence is TGTGCCAGCAGTATGGGACAGGGGGCACAAGCTTTCTTT. Protein product: CASSMGQGAQAFF.

This chain connects TRBV2 to TRBJ2-1; D might be TRBD1 or TRBD2, each matching 5 bases. The V gene lost 2 bases and the J gene lost 5 bases, with 10 bases spanning the gap. Germline CDR1 reads SNHLY; CDR2 reads FYNNEI. The CDR3 loop spans 14 amino acids. The CDR3 DNA is TGTGCCAGCAGTGAACAGGGAGCAGACAATGAGCAGTTCTTC. Translation: CASSEQGADNEQFF.

V usage is TRBV7-9 and J usage is TRBJ2-3; 7 nucleotides agree with TRBD2. The CDR3 loop spans 14 amino acids. CDR1 is SEHNR and CDR2 is FQNEAQ in the germline V gene (reference sequence). V lost 1 base and J lost 3; bases outside the gene matches: 1. The CDR3 DNA reads TGTGCCAGCAGCTTAGGGCGGGAGACAGATACGCAGTATTTT. Amino acid sequence: CASSLGRETDTQYF.

The genes are TRBV30 and TRBJ1-3; D is undetermined. V lost 2 bases and J 2 bases, leaving 7 bases between the germline ends. This CDR3 has 13 amino acids. Germline assignment: CDR1 GTSNPN and CDR2 SVGIG (reference sequence). DNA of the CDR3: TGTGCCTGGAGTTTATCCGCTGGAAACACCATATATTTT. Protein product: CAWSLSAGNTIYF.

In this sample, this clone turned up a few times. The V gene is TRBV30, the J gene TRBJ1-3; no reliable D call. Trimming cost V 5 bases and J 0 bases, with 8 bases left between them. Germline CDR1 reads GTSNPN; CDR2 reads SVGIG (reference sequence). This CDR3 contains 13 residues. DNA of the CDR3: TGTGCCTGGGCTCCGAGCTCTGGAAACACCATATATTTT. Protein: CAWAPSSGNTIYF.

The rearrangement joins TRBV5-1 to TRBJ2-4; D is perhaps TRBD1 (5 bases). The CDR3 is 14 residues long. CDR1 is SGHRS and CDR2 is YFSETQ in the germline V gene. V was cut by 0 bases and J by 1 base, with 5 bases left in between. The CDR3 reads CASSLDRAKNIQYF. CDR3 DNA: TGCGCCAGCAGCTTGGACAGGGCCAAAAACATTCAGTACTTC.